The table lists the clone carrying this T cell receptor (beta chain) with many counts. The antigen remains unidentified. The data were taken from a study of T cells after yellow fever vaccination. Study in general: For low cell numbers, libraries were made with SMART-Seq v4 Ultra Low Input.

They built TCR cDNA with 5'RACE template switching, a step that put in a universal primer site and UMIs. MiXCR, run by TCRdb on the 5' RACE reads, gives a single entry per CDR3 protein. The data show some 120,000 distinct CDR3 sequences, more than 6.5% seen once. Study results and caveats: Only a small proportion of the clonotypes turned up in both the CD4 and the CD8 compartments, likely arising from convergent recombination. Weaker overall was a secondary response that nonetheless peaked faster, on day 5 versus 15.

Germline CDR1 reads LGHNA; CDR2 reads YSLEER. This CDR3 contains 17 residues. V was pared by 0 bases and J by 5 bases, with 17 bases between. The TCR comes from a man between 18 and 29 years old who received the YFV17D yellow fever vaccine. The sequences come from CD4+ T cells sorted from PBMCs, collected 9 to 11 days after the first yellow fever vaccination. The chain employs TRBV4-3 and TRBJ1-5; no clear D gene. CDR3 coding DNA: TGCGCCAGCAGCCAAGAATTTGGACTCCAAGTCGATCAGCCCCAGCATTTT. Its translation is CASSQEFGLQVDQPQHF.